The 32 T cell receptor beta chains presented below share a single source sample, sequenced in a study of T cell responses to AZD1222 COVID-19 vaccine. Assay: immunoSEQ multiplex PCR; the TCRdb copy retains only in-frame clones and omits some. Found here are about 25,000 clones, around 86% of them singletons; the top ten hold over 30%. Specimen: peripheral blood, collected 28 days after the second AZD1222 dose. Every receptor here comes from an adult who received the AZD1222 COVID-19 vaccine.

This chain connects TRBV6-5 to TRBJ2-7, with 9 bases fitting TRBD2. The CDR3 consists of 15 residues. Germline V gives CDR1 MNHEY, CDR2 SVGAGI. The J segment lost 0 bases and the V segment lost 0 bases, leaving 0 bases of the junction unmatched. This CDR3 reads CASSYSSGSSYEQYF. CDR3 in DNA: TGTGCCAGCAGTTACTCTAGCGGGAGCTCCTACGAGCAGTACTTC.

The chain is built from TRBV7-9 and TRBJ1-5; 8 positions match TRBD1. The junction had 2 bases not matched to a gene; V was cut back by 5 bases and J by 2 bases. Germline V gene sequence: CDR1 SEHNR, CDR2 FQNEAQ (reference sequence). The CDR3 has 14 residues. DNA of the CDR3: TGTGCCAGCAGCCCACAGGGGGGCAATCAGCCCCAGCATTTT. Translating it yields CASSPQGGNQPQHF. Full variable domain (remainder filled in from reference TRBV7-9 and TRBJ1-5): DTGVSQNPRHKITKRGQNVTFRCDPISEHNRLYWYRQTLGQGPEFLTYFQNEAQLEKSRLLSDRFSAERPKGSFSTLEIQRTEQGDSAMYLCASSPQGGNQPQHFGDGTRLSIL.

The genes are TRBV19 and TRBJ2-5; D is undetermined. Germline V gene lookup returns CDR1 LNHDA and CDR2 SQIVND (reference sequence). The CDR3 runs 15 residues. V was shortened by 1 base and J by 5 bases, with 14 bases between the two germline ends. The CDR3 DNA reads as TGTGCCAGTAGTATAGTCTGGGCCGCTCCCGAGACCCAGTACTTC. Protein sequence: CASSIVWAAPETQYF.

The J gene is TRBJ2-1, the V gene TRBV4-2, with unresolved D. The CDR3 runs to 15 residues. Germline CDR1 is LGHNA and CDR2 is YNFKEQ. Trimming stripped 4 bases from V and 3 bases from J, with 13 bases between. The CDR3 here is CASSPRNSLYNEQFF. The CDR3 nucleotides read TGTGCCAGCAGCCCCAGGAATTCCCTCTACAATGAGCAGTTCTTC.

The V call is TRBV28, the J call TRBJ1-5, with D uncertain. CDR1 MDHEN and CDR2 SYDVKM come from the germline V gene. This CDR3 spans 12 amino acids. V was shortened by 5 bases and J by 11 bases, with 13 bases between the two germline ends. This CDR3 is CASSLGFGAQHF. In nucleotides, the CDR3 is TGTGCCAGCAGTCTCGGATTCGGGGCCCAGCATTTT.

The chain links TRBV10-3 to TRBJ2-5; no definite D call. Germline CDR1 reads ENHRY; CDR2 reads SYGVKD. Trimming shortened V by 10 bases and J by 2 bases, and 14 bases separated the two germline ends. The CDR3 runs 13 residues. The CDR3 DNA follows: TGTGCCACCGTCTCTGCCGGTCAAGAGACCCAGTACTTC. Translation gives CATVSAGQETQYF.

V is TRBV4-2 and J is TRBJ2-5, with 11 bases that match TRBD2. CDR3 length: 16 residues. Unmatched junction bases numbered 9, after V lost 4 bases and J lost 5 bases. Germline V gene data show CDR1 as LGHNA and CDR2 as YNFKEQ. Here the CDR3 DNA reads TGTGCCAGCAGCCGTCAGGGACTAGCGGAGCGGGAGACCCAGTACTTC. Translated, it gives CASSRQGLAERETQYF.

This chain uses TRBV7-2 with TRBJ1-1; TRBD1 aligns across 7 bases. The CDR3 runs 14 residues. The trim removed 1 base at V and 5 bases at J, leaving 4 bases unmatched. Germline V gives CDR1 SGHTA, CDR2 FQGNSA. CDR3 amino acids: CASSLVYRGTEAFF. The CDR3 bases are TGTGCCAGCAGCTTAGTCTACAGGGGAACTGAAGCTTTCTTT.

The CDR3: CSASREVEQYF. Written as DNA, the CDR3 is TGCAGTGCTAGCCGGGAGGTCGAGCAGTACTTC. V and J are TRBV20-1 and TRBJ2-7; 7 nucleotides match TRBD2. V shed 3 bases and J 6 bases; nucleotides not matched to a gene: 2. The CDR3 loop spans 11 amino acids. Germline loops: CDR1 DFQATT, CDR2 SNEGSKA (reference sequence).

V gene TRBV6-5 combines with J gene TRBJ2-3; 9 bases align to TRBD1. Germline V gene lookup returns CDR1 MNHEY and CDR2 SVGAGI. CDR3 length: 16 amino acids. Losses at the gene ends were 2 bases for V and 5 bases for J; bases not matched to a gene: 8. Here the CDR3 DNA reads TGTGCCAGCAGTTACCGGGGACAGGGCTTTGGAGATACGCAGTATTTT. This translates into CASSYRGQGFGDTQYF.

The chain joins TRBV5-1 to TRBJ2-1; no definite D call. The CDR3 length is 15 residues. Trimming took off 0 bases at V and 4 bases at J, with 11 bases between the two ends. CDR1 is SGHRS and CDR2 is YFSETQ in the germline V gene. The CDR3 reads CASSLAVAVYNEQFF. For the CDR3, the DNA is TGCGCCAGCAGCTTGGCCGTGGCCGTTTACAATGAGCAGTTCTTC.

J is TRBJ2-7 and V is TRBV19; 10 nucleotides agree with TRBD1. V was pared by 3 bases and J by 1 base, with 3 bases of the junction left unmatched. CDR1 is LNHDA, CDR2 SQIVND, per germline (reference sequence). The length of the CDR3 is 15 residues. The CDR3 region is CASSIDRGLSYEQYF. The DNA of the CDR3 is TGTGCCAGTAGTATTGACAGGGGGCTTTCCTACGAGCAGTACTTC.

This clone was found once. The chain has TRBV5-4 and TRBJ2-7; D may be TRBD2 (6 bases). The V end lost 4 bases, the J end lost 6 bases, and 17 bases lay between the germline ends. CDR1 and CDR2 from the germline V gene are SGHNT and YYREEE (reference sequence). This CDR3 spans 14 amino acids. The CDR3, as DNA: TGTGCCAGCAGCCCACGGGACTGGGGTGGCGAGCAGTACTTC. Protein product: CASSPRDWGGEQYF.

The V call is TRBV5-1, the J call TRBJ2-7, with 7 bases aligning to TRBD1. CDR3 length equals 14 residues. CDR1 and CDR2 from the germline V gene are SGHRS and YFSETQ. V dropped 3 bases and J dropped 5; count of bases not matched to a gene: 8. The CDR3 is CASSYRQGYDEQYF. In DNA, the CDR3 is TGCGCCAGCAGCTATAGACAGGGATATGACGAGCAGTACTTC. The full variable domain, with the rest looked up from reference TRBV5-1 and TRBJ2-7, is KAGVTQTPRYLIKTRGQQVTLSCSPISGHRSVSWYQQTPGQGLQFLFEYFSETQRNKGNFPGRFSGRQFSNSRSEMNVSTLELGDSALYLCASSYRQGYDEQYFGPGTRLTVT.

V is TRBV3-1 (or the pseudogene TRBV3-2) and J is TRBJ2-7, with D possibly called TRBD1 or TRBD2 (5 bases each). Trimming stripped 4 bases from V and 6 bases from J, with 19 bases between. Germline V CDR1 and CDR2: LGHDT, YNNKEL (reference sequence). The CDR3 runs to 15 residues. The CDR3 bases are TGTGCCAGCAGCCCCCAACCCGGGACCGCCTGCGAGCAGTACTTC. Its translation is CASSPQPGTACEQYF.

The chain joins TRBV11-1 to TRBJ2-7; maybe TRBD1 (5 bases). The CDR3 contains 14 residues. Germline assignment: CDR1 SGHAT and CDR2 FQDESV (reference sequence). The germline V and J ends were trimmed by 3 bases and 6 bases, with 15 bases remaining between them. The CDR3 DNA reads TGTGCCAGCAGCTTCGTCGGGCAGGGTAGCGAGCAGTACTTC. It yields the protein CASSFVGQGSEQYF.

The V gene is TRBV27, the J gene TRBJ2-3; D gene uncertain. The length of the CDR3 is 14 residues. Germline loops: CDR1 MNHEY, CDR2 SMNVEV (reference sequence). With 3 bases removed from V and 1 base from J, the gap between germline ends came to 8 bases. CDR3 in DNA: TGTGCCAGCAGTTTTCAGGTGGGCACAGATACGCAGTATTTT. Amino acid sequence: CASSFQVGTDTQYF.

The table lists this clone with a few counts. The rearrangement links TRBV5-1 to TRBJ1-4; TRBD1 is a possible D gene (6 bases). The CDR3 sequence is 15 residues long. V lost 4 bases and J 2 bases, leaving 12 bases between the germline ends. Per germline, CDR1 SGHRS and CDR2 YFSETQ. CDR3: CASSRTQGTNEKLFF. DNA of the CDR3: TGCGCCAGCAGCCGAACACAGGGCACTAATGAAAAACTGTTTTTT.

In its sample, this clone was seen once. The rearrangement uses TRBV19 and TRBJ2-2; D might be TRBD1 (6 bases). Looked up from germline, CDR1 is LNHDA and CDR2 is SQIVND (reference sequence). Trimming shortened V by 5 bases and J by 8 bases, and 15 bases separated the two germline ends. The CDR3 contains 14 residues. This chain's CDR3 is CASSSRQVLGELFF. The CDR3 bases are TGTGCCAGTAGTTCCCGACAGGTGCTGGGGGAGCTGTTTTTT. The variable domain in full, completed from reference TRBV19 and TRBJ2-2, reads DGGITQSPKYLFRKEGQNVTLSCEQNLNHDAMYWYRQDPGQGLRLIYYSQIVNDFQKGDIAEGYSVSREKKESFPLTVTSAQKNPTAFYLCASSSRQVLGELFFGEGSRLTVL.

This clone has only a few counts. J is TRBJ1-2 and V is TRBV19; D is perhaps TRBD1 (6 bases). Germline loops: CDR1 LNHDA, CDR2 SQIVND (reference sequence). The length of the CDR3 is 13 residues. Trimming cost V 7 bases and J 7 bases, with 16 bases left between them. CDR3 region: CASIVSGGGGYTF. The CDR3 DNA sequence: TGTGCCAGTATCGTCTCAGGAGGGGGTGGCTACACCTTC.

The chain is built from TRBV5-5 and TRBJ2-1; tentatively, D is TRBD1 or TRBD2 (6 bases each). Trimming shortened V by 4 bases and J by 7 bases, and 18 bases separated the two germline ends. Germline V gene data show CDR1 as SGHKS and CDR2 as YYEKEE (reference sequence). This CDR3 has 15 residues. CDR3 in DNA: TGTGCCAGCAGCCAGGCCCGGGGGCTGGGGAATGAGCAGTTCTTC. Protein: CASSQARGLGNEQFF. The entire variable domain, with the rest obtained from reference TRBV5-5 and TRBJ2-1, is as follows: DAGVTQSPTHLIKTRGQQVTLRCSPISGHKSVSWYQQVLGQGPQFIFQYYEKEERGRGNFPDRFSARQFPNYSSELNVNALLLGDSALYLCASSQARGLGNEQFFGPGTRLTVL.

V and J are TRBV6-2 or TRBV6-3 and TRBJ1-1, with D maybe TRBD1 (6 bases). V shed 5 bases and J shed 3 bases, with 13 bases lying between them. The CDR3 is 14 amino acids. Looked up from germline, CDR1 is MNHEY and CDR2 is SVGEGT. In DNA, the CDR3 is TGTGCCAGCAGTAAGGGACACTCCGACACTGAAGCTTTCTTT. Translation gives CASSKGHSDTEAFF.

V usage is TRBV2 and J usage is TRBJ1-4; possible D gene TRBD1, 5 bases. This CDR3 has 16 amino acids. Trimming left V 3 bases short and J 8 bases short, with 19 bases between. Germline loops: CDR1 SNHLY, CDR2 FYNNEI. CDR3 region: CASSDWGRGFGEKLFF. The CDR3 DNA reads TGTGCCAGCAGTGACTGGGGGAGGGGCTTCGGAGAAAAACTGTTTTTT. Drawing the rest from reference TRBV2 and TRBJ1-4, the complete variable domain is EPEVTQTPSHQVTQMGQEVILRCVPISNHLYFYWYRQILGQKVEFLVSFYNNEISEKSEIFDDQFSVERPDGSNFTLKIRSTKLEDSAMYFCASSDWGRGFGEKLFFGSGTQLSVL.

J is TRBJ2-2 and V is TRBV3-1 (or the pseudogene TRBV3-2); 9 nucleotides agree with TRBD2. The CDR3 has 15 residues. In germline, CDR1 is LGHDT, CDR2 YNNKEL (reference sequence). The trim removed 4 bases at V and 4 bases at J, leaving 4 bases unmatched. The DNA of the CDR3 is TGTGCCAGCAGCCCTAGCGGGACCCTCACCGGGGAGCTGTTTTTT. Its protein is CASSPSGTLTGELFF.

The chain carries TRBV28 and TRBJ1-4; no clear D. V was cut by 7 bases and J by 4 bases, with 13 bases left in between. Germline V CDR1 and CDR2: MDHEN, SYDVKM. There are 14 residues in the CDR3. The DNA of the CDR3 is TGTGCCAGCACCCTCGGAGGGAGTAATGAAAAACTGTTTTTT. Encoded protein: CASTLGGSNEKLFF.

V gene TRBV9 combines with J gene TRBJ1-2, with D perhaps TRBD1 (5 bases). The CDR3 runs to 15 residues. Germline values: CDR1 SGDLS, CDR2 YYNGEE. Trimming left V 4 bases short and J 8 bases short, with 21 bases between. DNA of the CDR3: TGTGCCAGCAGCCCCCGCAGGTTGCCGGGGGAGGGCTACACCTTC. This encodes CASSPRRLPGEGYTF. The variable domain in full, with the rest retrieved from reference TRBV9 and TRBJ1-2, is DSGVTQTPKHLITATGQRVTLRCSPRSGDLSVYWYQQSLDQGLQFLIQYYNGEERAKGNILERFSAQQFPDLHSELNLSSLELGDSALYFCASSPRRLPGEGYTFGSGTRLTVV.

This rearrangement joins TRBV6-1 to TRBJ2-4; D possibly uses TRBD1 or TRBD2 (5 bases each). CDR3 size: 17 residues. CDR1 is MNHNS and CDR2 is SASEGT in the germline V gene. V lost 2 bases and J 2 bases, leaving 16 bases between the germline ends. CDR3 coding DNA: TGTGCCAGCAGTGAATTGGGGGATCCGTCCTCCAAAAACATTCAGTACTTC. This gives the protein CASSELGDPSSKNIQYF.

In its sample, this clone was seen a few times. The CDR3 DNA reads as TGTGCCACCAGCGCAGGGGCTGACGGCTACACCTTC. Protein product: CATSAGADGYTF. The rearrangement joins TRBV15 to TRBJ1-2; weak D call: TRBD1 (6 bases). Germline V gene data show CDR1 as LNHNV and CDR2 as YYDKDF (reference sequence). The CDR3 has 12 amino acids. The ends were cut back, 5 bases at V and 8 bases at J, with 12 bases in the middle.

The chain joins TRBV15 to TRBJ1-2; tentatively, D is TRBD1 (6 bases). The CDR3 consists of 15 residues. Germline V gives CDR1 LNHNV, CDR2 YYDKDF (reference sequence). V was shortened by 0 bases and J by 4 bases, with 12 bases between the two germline ends. Here the CDR3 DNA reads TGTGCCACCAGCAGAGACAAAGGACAGTCCTATGGCTACACCTTC. Amino acid sequence: CATSRDKGQSYGYTF.

The V and J genes are TRBV5-4 and TRBJ2-7, with D tentatively TRBD1 (5 bases). Germline assignment: CDR1 SGHNT and CDR2 YYREEE (reference sequence). The CDR3 is 13 amino acids. The V end lost 0 bases, the J end lost 3 bases, and 7 bases lay between the germline ends. The CDR3 region has the DNA TGTGCCAGCAGCTTGGGACAGAACTACGAGCAGTACTTC. This codes for CASSLGQNYEQYF.

V and J are TRBV7-9 and TRBJ2-7, with 9 bases fitting TRBD2. The V gene's germline CDR1 is SEHNR and CDR2 FQNEAQ (reference sequence). CDR3 length: 15 residues. Losses at the gene ends were 1 base for V and 3 bases for J; bases not matched to a gene: 4. CDR3 protein: CASSLEGTSLYEQYF. The CDR3 DNA sequence: TGTGCCAGCAGCTTAGAAGGGACTAGCCTCTACGAGCAGTACTTC.

The chain uses TRBV4-2 and TRBJ2-3; TRBD2 aligns across 7 bases. The ends lost 4 bases at V and 1 base at J; junction bases unmatched: 5. The CDR3 runs 15 residues. CDR1 and CDR2 from the germline V gene are LGHNA and YNFKEQ. The CDR3 region has the DNA TGTGCCAGCAGCCCCACTAGCGACCGCACAGATACGCAGTATTTT. Protein: CASSPTSDRTDTQYF.